Listed here are 8 T cell receptor beta chains from one sample, sequenced in a study of cytomegalovirus exposure and HLA in healthy donors. Some clones are missing from TCRdb's copy, which holds only in-frame ones; the method was immunoSEQ multiplex PCR. Of more than 50,000 clones listed, around 90% are singletons. Sequenced material: PBMCs. These receptors all come from a woman aged 30 to 39 in good health and CMV-seronegative.

This chain connects TRBV19 to TRBJ2-1, with 9 bases aligning to TRBD1. The germline CDR1 and CDR2 sequences are LNHDA and SQIVND (reference sequence). V lost 4 bases to trimming and J lost 4 bases; unmatched junction nucleotides: 5. There are 15 residues in the CDR3. The CDR3 loop is CASSTRDREYNEQFF. The CDR3 DNA reads TGTGCCAGTAGTACTAGGGACAGGGAGTACAATGAGCAGTTCTTC.

V usage is TRBV19 and J usage is TRBJ1-2; a possible D gene is TRBD1 (6 bases). Trimming took off 6 bases at V and 4 bases at J, with 18 bases between the two ends. This CDR3 has 15 residues. Per germline, CDR1 LNHDA and CDR2 SQIVND (reference sequence). The CDR3 DNA follows: TGTGCCAGTAGGGACAGACCACCTAAAGCCTATGGCTACACCTTC. This translates into CASRDRPPKAYGYTF. Variable domain in full (rest from reference TRBV19 and TRBJ1-2): DGGITQSPKYLFRKEGQNVTLSCEQNLNHDAMYWYRQDPGQGLRLIYYSQIVNDFQKGDIAEGYSVSREKKESFPLTVTSAQKNPTAFYLCASRDRPPKAYGYTFGSGTRLTVV.

The chain couples TRBV5-4 to TRBJ2-3; no firm D call. The CDR3 covers 13 residues. V lost 6 bases, J lost 3 bases, and 11 bases lay in between. CDR1 is SGHNT, CDR2 YYREEE, per germline (reference sequence). The CDR3 DNA is TGTGCCAGCAACGCCGAGCATACAGATACGCAGTATTTT. Amino acid sequence: CASNAEHTDTQYF. The full variable domain, in which reference TRBV5-4 and TRBJ2-3 provide the parts outside the CDR3, is ETGVTQSPTHLIKTRGQQVTLRCSSQSGHNTVSWYQQALGQGPQFIFQYYREEENGRGNFPPRFSGLQFPNYSSELNVNALELDDSALYLCASNAEHTDTQYFGPGTRLTVL.

The chain employs TRBV7-2 and TRBJ2-5, with 7 bases lining up with TRBD1. J was trimmed by 5 bases and V by 1 base; bases with no gene match: 7. The CDR3 covers 15 residues. Looked up from germline, CDR1 is SGHTA and CDR2 is FQGNSA. The CDR3 protein is CASSLVGGQRETQYF. CDR3 nucleotide sequence: TGTGCCAGCAGCTTAGTAGGGGGCCAGAGGGAGACCCAGTACTTC.

The CDR3 DNA reads TGTGCCAGCAGTGTAGGACTAGCGGGAGTAGGGGAGCAGTTCTTC. As protein: CASSVGLAGVGEQFF. The chain joins TRBV28 to TRBJ2-1; TRBD2 matches 13 bases. The V gene end was trimmed by 5 bases and the J gene end by 10 bases; junction bases not matched to a gene: 8. Germline assignment: CDR1 MDHEN and CDR2 SYDVKM. There are 15 residues in the CDR3.

The CDR3 loop is CASSQDLYSPYEQYF. In DNA form, the CDR3 reads TGTGCCAGCAGCCAAGATCTGTACTCACCTTACGAGCAGTACTTC. This chain links TRBV4-2 with TRBJ2-7; D is ambiguous. V was shortened by 0 bases and J by 4 bases, with 13 bases between the two germline ends. Per germline, CDR1 LGHNA and CDR2 YNFKEQ. The CDR3 consists of 15 residues.

The genes are TRBV27 and TRBJ1-1, with a weak D call TRBD1 (5 bases). This CDR3 region has 16 residues. Between the trimmed V and J ends, which lost 2 bases and 11 bases, there was a span of 24 bases. Germline V CDR1 and CDR2: MNHEY, SMNVEV (reference sequence). The DNA of the CDR3 is TGTGCCAGCAGTTTAACTCGGCAGGGTTCGCCCAACCGGGCTTTCTTT. Protein product: CASSLTRQGSPNRAFF.

This sequence joins TRBV6-4 and TRBJ2-3; 7 bases fit TRBD1. Unmatched junction bases numbered 9, after V lost 3 bases and J lost 6 bases. The CDR3 has 15 residues. Germline V gene sequence: CDR1 MRHNA, CDR2 SNTAGT. CDR3 nucleotide sequence: TGTGCCAGCAGTGATGCACAACAGGGGAGCGATACGCAGTATTTT. This gives the protein CASSDAQQGSDTQYF.